Each of the 10 T cell receptor beta chains below was sequenced from the same sample in a study of T-cell memory formation after mild COVID-19 (dated by TCRdb to about 2021). The receptor library was made with 5' RACE. The listed sequencing device is Illumina NovaSeq 6000. The raw public reads went through TCRdb reprocessing: fastp at Q25, MiXCR clone calling, in-frame beta chains kept. CDR3 protein duplicates are merged, each entry listing the most common genes and DNA. This sample holds about 350,000 distinct CDR3 sequences; about 13% were observed only once. 20% to 25% of the sample is taken by the ten largest. Material for sequencing was PBMCs or a T cell subset sorted from them (not recorded which). These receptors all stem from a man between 18 and 29 years old who had mild COVID-19 (a few samples of this study predate the infection). The sample titles of this study are shuffled in the database, so cell type and time point are left out; the donor was told from shared clones.

Notes on this clonotype: This may be a read error, as it is one base from a much larger clone. V usage is TRBV7-2 and J usage is TRBJ1-6; possibly TRBD1 for D (5 bases). The germline V gene encodes CDR1 SGHTA and CDR2 FQGNSA. The CDR3 covers 14 residues. CDR3 residues: CASSLFGAESPHHF. The CDR3 DNA reads as TGTGCCAGCAGCTTATTCGGGGCGGAGTCACCCCACCACTTT.

The chain combines TRBV6-5 with TRBJ1-5; the D gene is possibly TRBD1 (5 bases). The CDR3 covers 15 residues. Trimming stripped 6 bases from V and 1 base from J, with 13 bases between. CDR1 MNHEY and CDR2 SVGAGI come from the germline V gene. CDR3 loop: CASSRVAGSNQPQHF. CDR3 DNA sequence: TGTGCCAGCAGCCGAGTAGCAGGGAGCAATCAGCCCCAGCATTTT.

The CDR3 protein is CASSPPGREVVEAFF. The CDR3 nucleotides read TGTGCCAGCTCACCCCCAGGGCGAGAAGTTGTTGAAGCTTTCTTT. The chain carries TRBV18 and TRBJ1-1; D is possibly TRBD1 (5 bases). CDR1 and CDR2 from the germline V gene are KGHSH and LQKENI. The V and J ends lost 3 bases and 7 bases respectively, with 18 bases between them. CDR3 length: 15 amino acids.

This CDR3 reads CASSTLGGSYEQYF. In DNA, the CDR3 is TGTGCCAGCAGTACCCTGGGGGGGTCCTACGAGCAGTACTTC. The chain is built from TRBV6-6 and TRBJ2-7; the match to TRBD2 covers 7 bases. This CDR3 region has 14 residues. CDR1 is MNHNY and CDR2 is SVGAGI in the germline V gene (reference sequence). Trimming cost V 5 bases and J 1 base; bases outside gene matches: 5.

In this sample, this clonotype turned up many times. The rearrangement uses TRBV5-1 and TRBJ2-2; no clear D gene. Germline lookup yields CDR1 SGHRS and CDR2 YFSETQ. CDR3 size: 16 residues. V was pared by 0 bases and J by 4 bases, with 13 bases between. The CDR3: CASSLGASRSTGELFF. CDR3 sequence (DNA): TGCGCCAGCAGCTTGGGGGCAAGTCGTAGCACCGGGGAGCTGTTTTTT.

This clonotype was detected many times. This chain uses TRBV7-9 with TRBJ1-2; no clear D gene. V lost 7 bases and J 4 bases, leaving 10 bases between the germline ends. Germline V gene lookup returns CDR1 SEHNR and CDR2 FQNEAQ (reference sequence). The CDR3 has 12 amino acids. Written as DNA, the CDR3 is TGTGCCAGCACCCCTGGAGGCTATGGCTACACCTTC. The encoded protein is CASTPGGYGYTF. Complete variable domain (other parts from reference TRBV7-9 and TRBJ1-2): DTGVSQNPRHKITKRGQNVTFRCDPISEHNRLYWYRQTLGQGPEFLTYFQNEAQLEKSRLLSDRFSAERPKGSFSTLEIQRTEQGDSAMYLCASTPGGYGYTFGSGTRLTVV.

This rearrangement joins TRBV9 to TRBJ1-2; D gene uncertain. This CDR3 region has 13 residues. The germline V gene has CDR1 SGDLS and CDR2 YYNGEE. Trimming left V 7 bases short and J 3 bases short, with 13 bases between. The CDR3 coding sequence is TGTGCCAGCCACCGTGTGGGAGACTATGGCTACACCTTC. Its translation is CASHRVGDYGYTF.

This clonotype was observed a few times. The V and J genes are TRBV9 and TRBJ2-3; D remains ambiguous. CDR1 is SGDLS, CDR2 YYNGEE, per germline. V lost 0 bases to trimming and J lost 2 bases, with 16 bases between them. This CDR3 comprises 17 residues. The CDR3 nucleotides are TGTGCCAGCAGCGTAGTTGGCTACCCGGAACACACAGATACGCAGTATTTT. It translates to CASSVVGYPEHTDTQYF.

This clonotype was seen many times. The chain joins TRBV6-6 to TRBJ2-2; 7 nucleotides align to TRBD2. There are 15 residues in the CDR3. The trim removed 4 bases at V and 7 bases at J, leaving 9 bases unmatched. Germline assignment: CDR1 MNHNY and CDR2 SVGAGI (reference sequence). The CDR3 DNA reads as TGTGCCAGCAGTTCTCGCGGGGGAATTTTCGGGGAGCTGTTTTTT. Residues: CASSSRGGIFGELFF.

In DNA, the CDR3 is TGTGCCAGCCTCTCGGAGGGGCCATGGGAGACCCAGTACTTC. Protein: CASLSEGPWETQYF. The chain is built from TRBV2 and TRBJ2-5; TRBD2 is a possible D gene (6 bases). The CDR3 contains 14 residues. Trimming left V 8 bases short and J 5 bases short, with 18 bases between. From germline, CDR1 is SNHLY and CDR2 FYNNEI.